The 5 T cell receptor beta chains below all came from one sample that was sequenced in a study of cytomegalovirus exposure and HLA in healthy donors. This PCR relied on a set of 60 Vbeta primers and 13 Jbeta primers. The assay was immunoSEQ multiplex PCR, and TCRdb's table has in-frame clones only and misses some. The sample records approximately 97,000 clones, about four fifths being singletons. The sequenced material came from PBMCs. Every receptor here comes from a male donor in good health and CMV-seropositive.

This clone is a singleton in its sample. The V and J genes are TRBV30 and TRBJ1-4; TRBD1 is a possible D gene (6 bases). This CDR3 has 16 amino acids. The V end lost 0 bases, the J end lost 10 bases, and 21 bases lay between the germline ends. CDR1 and CDR2 from the germline V gene are GTSNPN and SVGIG (reference sequence). The chain's CDR3 is CAWSVGRETGPLKLFF. Written as DNA, the CDR3 is TGTGCCTGGAGTGTAGGGCGTGAAACAGGGCCCCTAAAACTGTTTTTT.

The V gene is TRBV6-6, the J gene TRBJ1-2, with D uncertain. Looked up from germline, CDR1 is MNHNY and CDR2 is SVGAGI (reference sequence). V was pared by 0 bases and J by 7 bases, with 6 bases between. The CDR3 spans 12 residues. Written as DNA, the CDR3 is TGTGCCAGCAGTTACTCCCTGAGTGGCTACACCTTC. Protein sequence: CASSYSLSGYTF.

This clone was observed a handful of times. The rearrangement uses TRBV19 and TRBJ1-1; D remains ambiguous. Germline CDR1 reads LNHDA; CDR2 reads SQIVND (reference sequence). CDR3 length: 13 residues. V was pared by 8 bases and J by 0 bases, with 10 bases between. CDR3 sequence (DNA): TGTGCCAGTTTACCCAGGATGAACACTGAAGCTTTCTTT. Protein sequence: CASLPRMNTEAFF.

This clone was seen only a few times. The J gene is TRBJ2-2, the V gene TRBV27, with no clear D. The CDR3 is 16 amino acids. Germline assignment: CDR1 MNHEY and CDR2 SMNVEV (reference sequence). Deletions cut 7 bases from V and 0 bases from J, with 15 bases between. The CDR3 DNA reads TGTGCCAGCATTGGAACAGCTTTCGCGAACACCGGGGAGCTGTTTTTT. It yields the protein CASIGTAFANTGELFF.

The chain joins TRBV4-3 to TRBJ1-5, with 7 bases lining up with TRBD1. The CDR3 is made up of 16 amino acids. The germline gives CDR1 LGHNA, CDR2 YSLEER. V shed 1 base, J shed 6 bases, and the junction held 9 bases outside the gene matches. CDR3 protein: CASSQVRNRGAQPQHF. The CDR3 nucleotides are TGCGCCAGCAGCCAAGTCAGAAACAGGGGCGCTCAGCCCCAGCATTTT.